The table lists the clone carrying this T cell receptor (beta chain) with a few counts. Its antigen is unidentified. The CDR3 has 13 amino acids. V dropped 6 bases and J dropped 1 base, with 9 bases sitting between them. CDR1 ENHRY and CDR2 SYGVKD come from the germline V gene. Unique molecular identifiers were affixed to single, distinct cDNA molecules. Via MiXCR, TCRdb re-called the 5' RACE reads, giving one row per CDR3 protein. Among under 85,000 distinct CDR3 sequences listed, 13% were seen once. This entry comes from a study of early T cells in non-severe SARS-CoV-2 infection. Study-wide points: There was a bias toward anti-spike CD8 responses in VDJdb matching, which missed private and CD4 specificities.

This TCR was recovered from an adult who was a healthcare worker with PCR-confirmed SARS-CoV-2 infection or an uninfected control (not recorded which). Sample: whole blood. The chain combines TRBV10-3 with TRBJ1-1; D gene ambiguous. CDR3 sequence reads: CAIRGIENTEAFF. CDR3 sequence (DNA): TGTGCCATCAGGGGCATCGAGAACACTGAAGCTTTCTTT.